These 32 T cell receptor beta chains originate from one sample sequenced in a study of beta chain features in type 1 diabetes. Reverse transcription of all isolated RNA meant that expressed TCRB transcripts were sequenced. Generated by immunoSEQ multiplex PCR, the TCRdb table keeps only in-frame clones and is missing some. The repertoire holds approximately 300,000 clones, with roughly 9.6% as singletons. The material sequenced was naive CD4+ T cells from blood. The receptors derive from a woman in her thirties in good health.

The rearrangement uses TRBV6-6 and TRBJ1-5; a weak D match, TRBD1 (6 bases). Deletions cut 7 bases from V and 7 bases from J, with 17 bases between. The CDR3 loop spans 14 amino acids. Germline CDR1 is MNHNY and CDR2 is SVGAGI (reference sequence). The CDR3 loop reads CASTTSAGAQPQHF. The CDR3 DNA follows: TGTGCCAGCACCACGTCGGCGGGGGCGCAGCCCCAGCATTTT.

This clone turned up a few times. The V and J genes are TRBV18 and TRBJ2-3, with TRBD2 matching over 12 bases. CDR3 length equals 17 residues. V lost 1 base, J lost 6 bases, and 8 bases stayed unmatched. Looked up from germline, CDR1 is KGHSH and CDR2 is LQKENI. CDR3 in amino acids: CASSPRTSGMNSDTQYF. CDR3 sequence (DNA): TGTGCCAGCTCACCACGGACTAGCGGGATGAATAGCGATACGCAGTATTTT.

The sample holds a few counts of this clone. The chain carries TRBV7-9 and TRBJ2-3, with 7 bases identical to TRBD1. V lost 5 bases to trimming and J lost 0 bases; unmatched junction nucleotides: 5. Germline V CDR1 and CDR2: SEHNR, FQNEAQ (reference sequence). This CDR3 comprises 15 residues. Written as DNA, the CDR3 is TGTGCCAGCAGCCTCCGGGACAGTAGCACAGATACGCAGTATTTT. It specifies CASSLRDSSTDTQYF.

In its sample, this clone was seen a few times. The chain couples TRBV7-9 to TRBJ1-1, with D uncertain. The CDR3 length is 13 residues. Germline-derived CDR1 and CDR2 are SEHNR and FQNEAQ (reference sequence). Trimming pared 2 bases from V and 2 bases from J, leaving 6 bases between. CDR3: CASSLTSNTEAFF. The CDR3 DNA is TGTGCCAGCAGCTTAACATCCAACACTGAAGCTTTCTTT. Full variable domain (missing parts from reference TRBV7-9 and TRBJ1-1): DTGVSQNPRHKITKRGQNVTFRCDPISEHNRLYWYRQTLGQGPEFLTYFQNEAQLEKSRLLSDRFSAERPKGSFSTLEIQRTEQGDSAMYLCASSLTSNTEAFFGQGTRLTVV.

The CDR3 protein is CAIPGEGVADEQYF. CDR3 DNA sequence: TGTGCCATCCCGGGAGAGGGAGTGGCAGACGAGCAGTACTTC. The chain combines TRBV6-9 with TRBJ2-7, with a tentative D call TRBD2 (6 bases). With 10 bases removed from V and 5 bases from J, the gap between germline ends came to 21 bases. The V gene's germline CDR1 is MNHGY and CDR2 SVAAGI. This CDR3 is built from 14 residues.

Here the CDR3 reads CASSATGGRYEQYF. The CDR3 nucleotides are TGCGCCAGCAGCGCGACAGGGGGCCGCTACGAGCAGTACTTC. The rearrangement links TRBV5-1 to TRBJ2-7, with TRBD1 identical over 10 bases. Germline values: CDR1 SGHRS, CDR2 YFSETQ. The V and J ends lost 4 bases and 3 bases, in that order; junction bases with no gene match: 4. CDR3 length: 14 amino acids.

This clone was counted a few times. The V and J genes are TRBV2 and TRBJ2-2; 10 bases map to TRBD2. V lost 2 bases and J lost 0; bases outside the gene matches: 0. The CDR3 spans 16 residues. Germline V lookup: CDR1 SNHLY, CDR2 FYNNEI. Written as DNA, the CDR3 is TGTGCCAGCAGTGAACTAGCGGGGGCGAACACCGGGGAGCTGTTTTTT. Translated, it gives CASSELAGANTGELFF.

In this sample, this clone turned up a few times. The chain carries TRBV14 and TRBJ2-1; D might be TRBD2 (5 bases). The CDR3 length is 15 residues. With 2 bases removed from V and 9 bases from J, the gap between germline ends came to 17 bases. Germline CDR1 is SGHDN and CDR2 is FVKESK. In DNA, the CDR3 is TGTGCCAGCAGCCAATCCTTAACTAGTGGGCGTGAGCAGTTCTTC. Encoded protein: CASSQSLTSGREQFF.

The table lists this clone with a few counts. This rearrangement joins TRBV5-1 to TRBJ2-5; 9 bases match TRBD2. CDR3 size: 15 residues. V lost 2 bases, J lost 2 bases, and 4 bases stayed unmatched. Per germline, CDR1 SGHRS and CDR2 YFSETQ. The CDR3 reads CASSLPLAGQETQYF. The CDR3 DNA sequence: TGCGCCAGCAGCTTACCACTAGCGGGTCAAGAGACCCAGTACTTC. The full variable domain, its missing parts supplied by reference TRBV5-1 and TRBJ2-5, is KAGVTQTPRYLIKTRGQQVTLSCSPISGHRSVSWYQQTPGQGLQFLFEYFSETQRNKGNFPGRFSGRQFSNSRSEMNVSTLELGDSALYLCASSLPLAGQETQYFGPGTRLLVL.

The chain recombines TRBV29-1 with TRBJ2-1; tentatively, D is TRBD1 (5 bases). V dropped 3 bases and J dropped 0 bases, with 12 bases sitting between them. This CDR3 contains 15 residues. The germline V gene encodes CDR1 SQVTM and CDR2 ANQGSEA. The CDR3 sequence: CSVDDSEYSYNEQFF. DNA of the CDR3: TGCAGCGTTGATGACAGCGAATACTCCTACAATGAGCAGTTCTTC.

This chain links TRBV11-2 with TRBJ1-2; D gene ambiguous. The CDR3 loop spans 15 amino acids. V shed 1 base and J shed 5 bases, with 14 bases lying between them. Per germline, CDR1 SGHAT and CDR2 FQNNGV. CDR3 sequence: CASSLVVRRQYGYTF. The CDR3 nucleotides are TGTGCCAGCAGCTTAGTGGTCAGGCGCCAATATGGCTACACCTTC.

This clone has a handful of counts. The J gene is TRBJ2-6, the V gene TRBV4-3; 7 positions match TRBD1. The CDR3 covers 18 residues. Per the germline V gene, CDR1 is LGHNA and CDR2 is YSLEER. J lost 0 bases, V lost 0 bases, and 5 bases had no gene match. CDR3 DNA sequence: TGCGCCAGCAGCCAAGAATGGGCAGGGGGCTCTGGGGCCAACGTCCTGACTTTC. Amino acids: CASSQEWAGGSGANVLTF.

This clone has only a few counts. The chain recombines TRBV25-1 with TRBJ2-7; D may be TRBD1 (6 bases). Germline V CDR1 and CDR2: MGHDK, SYGVNS. CDR3 length: 15 amino acids. V was trimmed by 1 base and J by 0 bases, leaving 10 bases between them. CDR3: CASSELGHHSYEQYF. For the CDR3, the DNA is TGTGCCAGCAGTGAATTGGGACACCACTCCTACGAGCAGTACTTC.

In its sample, this clone was seen a few times. The V and J genes are TRBV9 and TRBJ1-5, with D perhaps matching TRBD1 (6 bases). The V end lost 4 bases, the J end lost 2 bases, and 13 bases lay between the germline ends. The CDR3 has 15 amino acids. The germline gives CDR1 SGDLS, CDR2 YYNGEE. The CDR3 nucleotides read TGTGCCAGCAGCACGGGGGGCCGGGGCAATCAGCCCCAGCATTTT. This codes for CASSTGGRGNQPQHF.

The table lists this clone with a few counts. The chain links TRBV10-3 to TRBJ2-2; 10 bases are a match to TRBD2. The V segment lost 4 bases and the J segment 7 bases; nucleotides outside the gene matches: 6. This CDR3 has 15 amino acids. From germline, CDR1 is ENHRY and CDR2 SYGVKD. This chain's CDR3 is CAISASGRADGELFF. The CDR3 region has the DNA TGTGCCATCAGTGCCAGCGGGAGGGCCGACGGGGAGCTGTTTTTT.

The rearrangement uses TRBV28 and TRBJ2-6; no firm D call. The V gene's germline CDR1 is MDHEN and CDR2 SYDVKM. The CDR3 has 15 residues. The V end lost 5 bases, the J end lost 4 bases, and 12 bases lay between the germline ends. The CDR3 loop is CASSLDSTGANVLTF. The DNA of the CDR3 is TGTGCCAGCAGTCTAGACTCGACGGGGGCCAACGTCCTGACTTTC. Based on the CDR3 plus reference TRBV28 and TRBJ2-6, the full variable domain is DVKVTQSSRYLVKRTGEKVFLECVQDMDHENMFWYRQDPGLGLRLIYFSYDVKMKEKGDIPEGYSVSREKKERFSLILESASTNQTSMYLCASSLDSTGANVLTFGAGSRLTVL.

This clone has more than one count but fewer than ten. The V and J genes are TRBV6-4 and TRBJ2-3, with TRBD2 as a possible D gene (6 bases). Trimming cost V 8 bases and J 5 bases, with 20 bases left between them. The CDR3 spans 15 residues. Germline CDR1 and CDR2: MRHNA and SNTAGT. Here the CDR3 DNA reads TGTGCCAGCTCTCAGGGCTCAAAGGGAGGAGATACGCAGTATTTT. Residues: CASSQGSKGGDTQYF.

V gene TRBV30 combines with J gene TRBJ2-7; the match to TRBD2 covers 10 bases. The germline V gene has CDR1 GTSNPN and CDR2 SVGIG (reference sequence). This CDR3 contains 13 residues. Trimming took 0 bases from V and 9 from J; bases not matched to a gene: 5. CDR3 residues: CAWSVASGSVQYF. CDR3 in DNA: TGTGCCTGGAGTGTAGCTAGCGGGAGCGTGCAGTACTTC.

The chain uses TRBV11-3 and TRBJ2-1, with 10 bases lining up with TRBD1. The V gene's germline CDR1 is SGHNT and CDR2 YENEEA. V gave up 5 bases and J gave up 4 bases; unmatched junction bases: 8. The CDR3 has 16 amino acids. The CDR3 loop reads CASSPPGQGKYNEQFF. CDR3 nucleotide sequence: TGTGCCAGCAGCCCGCCGGGACAGGGGAAGTACAATGAGCAGTTCTTC. The full variable domain, rest sourced from reference TRBV11-3 and TRBJ2-1, is EAGVVQSPRYKIIEKKQPVAFWCNPISGHNTLYWYLQNLGQGPELLIRYENEEAVDDSQLPKDRFSAERLKGVDSTLKIQPAELGDSAVYLCASSPPGQGKYNEQFFGPGTRLTVL.

The chain carries TRBV11-1 and TRBJ2-5; 8 nucleotides match TRBD1. Unmatched junction bases numbered 11, after V lost 3 bases and J lost 5 bases. Germline CDR1 is SGHAT and CDR2 is FQDESV (reference sequence). This CDR3 contains 16 residues. The CDR3 here is CASSFVQGASLETQYF. Written as DNA, the CDR3 is TGTGCCAGCAGCTTTGTGCAGGGGGCTAGCTTGGAGACCCAGTACTTC. The complete variable domain, with remaining parts taken from reference TRBV11-1 and TRBJ2-5, reads EAEVAQSPRYKITEKSQAVAFWCDPISGHATLYWYRQILGQGPELLVQFQDESVVDDSQLPKDRFSAERLKGVDSTLKIQPAELGDSAMYLCASSFVQGASLETQYFGPGTRLLVL.

This clone has only a few counts. The chain is built from TRBV7-2 and TRBJ1-4; 9 positions match TRBD1. The junction had 8 bases not matched to a gene; V was cut back by 8 bases and J by 7 bases. This CDR3 spans 14 amino acids. Germline-derived CDR1 and CDR2 are SGHTA and FQGNSA. Here the CDR3 reads CASGVGQGVEKLFF. As DNA, the CDR3 is TGTGCCAGCGGCGTGGGACAGGGTGTTGAAAAACTGTTTTTT.

The V call is TRBV6-5, the J call TRBJ2-6; no firm D call. There are 16 residues in the CDR3. The V end lost 2 bases, the J end lost 0 bases, and 8 bases lay between the germline ends. CDR1 and CDR2 (germline): MNHEY, SVGAGI. CDR3 nucleotides: TGTGCCAGCAGTTACATTCTACCCTCTGGGGCCAACGTCCTGACTTTC. It is translated as CASSYILPSGANVLTF.

The chain is built from TRBV25-1 and TRBJ2-7, with D possibly matching TRBD2 (5 bases). The CDR3 totals 15 residues. Trimming took off 5 bases at V and 0 bases at J, with 14 bases between the two ends. Germline V gene lookup returns CDR1 MGHDK and CDR2 SYGVNS. The CDR3 reads CASSQDDGLSYEQYF. CDR3 nucleotide sequence: TGTGCCAGCAGTCAGGACGACGGACTCTCCTACGAGCAGTACTTC.

The chain couples TRBV6-1 to TRBJ2-7; 9 bases are shared with TRBD1. Germline CDR1 is MNHNS and CDR2 is SASEGT. V shed 9 bases and J 7 bases; nucleotides not matched to a gene: 7. The CDR3 is 12 amino acids. The DNA of the CDR3 is TGTGCCAGTACAACAGGGGGCTGGGAGCAGTACTTC. Its protein is CASTTGGWEQYF.

This clone was seen a handful of times. V and J are TRBV5-1 and TRBJ2-6; no reliable D call. Looked up from germline, CDR1 is SGHRS and CDR2 is YFSETQ. V lost 1 base to trimming and J lost 2 bases, with 7 bases between them. The CDR3 runs 15 residues. The chain's CDR3 is CASSLTETGANVLTF. The CDR3 DNA reads as TGCGCCAGCAGCTTGACAGAGACTGGGGCCAACGTCCTGACTTTC.

This clone was observed a few times. The chain uses TRBV30 and TRBJ2-3; 8 bases are a match to TRBD2. CDR3 length: 12 residues. Per germline, CDR1 GTSNPN and CDR2 SVGIG (reference sequence). The V and J ends lost 7 bases and 2 bases, in that order; junction bases with no gene match: 2. Here the CDR3 reads CAFSGITDTQYF. CDR3 bases: TGTGCCTTTAGCGGGATCACAGATACGCAGTATTTT. Full variable domain (missing parts from reference TRBV30 and TRBJ2-3): SQTIHQWPATLVQPVGSPLSLECTVEGTSNPNLYWYRQAAGRGLQLLFYSVGIGQISSEVPQNLSASRPQDRQFILSSKKLLLSDSGFYLCAFSGITDTQYFGPGTRLTVL.

The chain combines TRBV18 with TRBJ2-1; TRBD2 agrees at 11 bases. The CDR3 contains 16 residues. Trimming at V came to 0 bases and at J to 7 bases, leaving 5 bases not matched to a gene. Germline CDR1 and CDR2: KGHSH and LQKENI. The CDR3 DNA sequence: TGTGCCAGCTCACCACCCGGGCTAGCGGGAGGTAATGAGCAGTTCTTC. Its translation is CASSPPGLAGGNEQFF. Drawing the rest from reference TRBV18 and TRBJ2-1, the complete variable domain is NAGVMQNPRHLVRRRGQEARLRCSPMKGHSHVYWYRQLPEEGLKFMVYLQKENIIDESGMPKERFSAEFPKEGPSILRIQQVVRGDSAAYFCASSPPGLAGGNEQFFGPGTRLTVL.

This rearrangement joins TRBV4-3 to TRBJ1-5; TRBD1 agrees at 9 bases. Germline V gene lookup returns CDR1 LGHNA and CDR2 YSLEER. The CDR3 extends over 15 amino acids. With 3 bases clipped from V and 7 bases from J, the junction kept 7 bases outside the gene matches. CDR3 DNA: TGCGCCAGCAGCCACATACAGGGGGCAGGGCAGCCCCAGCATTTT. Protein: CASSHIQGAGQPQHF.

This chain connects TRBV4-1 to TRBJ2-5, with D possibly being TRBD1 (6 bases). V lost 2 bases and J 4 bases, leaving 14 bases between the germline ends. The CDR3 has 15 amino acids. CDR1 MGHRA and CDR2 YSYEKL come from the germline V gene. The CDR3 coding sequence is TGCGCCAGCAGCCAACAACAGGGCTGGTCAGAGACCCAGTACTTC. Translated, it gives CASSQQQGWSETQYF.

The J gene is TRBJ2-2, the V gene TRBV7-8; no clear D. Between the trimmed V and J ends, which lost 1 base and 4 bases, there was a span of 10 bases. The CDR3 consists of 15 residues. CDR1 SGHVS and CDR2 FQNEAQ come from the germline V gene. The DNA for the CDR3 is TGTGCCAGCAGCTTAGGTCCCCGAGGCACCGGGGAGCTGTTTTTT. Translated: CASSLGPRGTGELFF.

Only a few counts were recorded for this clone. The genes are TRBV30 and TRBJ2-5; the D gene is possibly TRBD2 (6 bases). The CDR3 length is 11 residues. Germline V lookup: CDR1 GTSNPN, CDR2 SVGIG (reference sequence). V lost 4 bases to trimming and J lost 7 bases, with 10 bases between them. The CDR3 loop is CAWMGGGTQYF. The CDR3 bases are TGTGCCTGGATGGGGGGAGGGACCCAGTACTTC.

The chain joins TRBV7-9 to TRBJ2-7; perhaps TRBD2 as D (5 bases). Between the trimmed V and J ends, which lost 8 bases and 3 bases, there was a span of 14 bases. The CDR3 sequence is 13 residues long. Germline V CDR1 and CDR2: SEHNR, FQNEAQ (reference sequence). The CDR3 DNA reads as TGTGCCAGCCACGGGGTGATCGACTACGAGCAGTACTTC. Its protein is CASHGVIDYEQYF.